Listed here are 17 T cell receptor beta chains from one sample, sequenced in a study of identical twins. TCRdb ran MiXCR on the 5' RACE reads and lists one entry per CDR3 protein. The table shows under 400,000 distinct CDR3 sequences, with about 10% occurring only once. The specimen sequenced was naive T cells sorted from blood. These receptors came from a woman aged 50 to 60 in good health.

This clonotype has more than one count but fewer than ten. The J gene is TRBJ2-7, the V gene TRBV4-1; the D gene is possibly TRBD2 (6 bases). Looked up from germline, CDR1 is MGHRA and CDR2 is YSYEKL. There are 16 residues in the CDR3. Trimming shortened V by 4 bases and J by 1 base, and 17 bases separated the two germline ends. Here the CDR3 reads CASSPPGVPGSYEQYF. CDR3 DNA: TGCGCCAGCAGCCCACCGGGGGTACCAGGATCCTACGAGCAGTACTTC.

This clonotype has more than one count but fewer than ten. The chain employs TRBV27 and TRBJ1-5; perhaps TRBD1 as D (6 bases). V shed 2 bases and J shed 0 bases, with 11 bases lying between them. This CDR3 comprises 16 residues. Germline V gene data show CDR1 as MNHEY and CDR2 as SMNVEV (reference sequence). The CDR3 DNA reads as TGTGCCAGCAGTTTAGGGGGGCCATATAGCAATCAGCCCCAGCATTTT. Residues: CASSLGGPYSNQPQHF.

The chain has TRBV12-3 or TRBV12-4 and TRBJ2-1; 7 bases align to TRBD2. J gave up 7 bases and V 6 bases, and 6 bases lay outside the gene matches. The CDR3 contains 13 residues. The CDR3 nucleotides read TGTGCCAGCAGCGCGGGAGTAACGAATGAGCAGTTCTTC. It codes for CASSAGVTNEQFF.

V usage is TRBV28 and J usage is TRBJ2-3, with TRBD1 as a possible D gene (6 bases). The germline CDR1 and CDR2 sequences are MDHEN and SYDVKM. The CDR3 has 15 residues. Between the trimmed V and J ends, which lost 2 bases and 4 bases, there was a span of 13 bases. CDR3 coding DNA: TGTGCCAGCAGTTTACTAGGGGGTAACCCAGATACGCAGTATTTT. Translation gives CASSLLGGNPDTQYF.

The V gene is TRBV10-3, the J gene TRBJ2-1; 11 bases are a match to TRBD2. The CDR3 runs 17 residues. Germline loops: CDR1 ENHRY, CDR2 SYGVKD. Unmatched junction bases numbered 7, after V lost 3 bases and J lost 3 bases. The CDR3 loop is CAISEISGGALYNEQFF. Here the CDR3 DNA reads TGTGCCATCAGTGAAATTAGCGGGGGGGCTCTCTACAATGAGCAGTTCTTC.

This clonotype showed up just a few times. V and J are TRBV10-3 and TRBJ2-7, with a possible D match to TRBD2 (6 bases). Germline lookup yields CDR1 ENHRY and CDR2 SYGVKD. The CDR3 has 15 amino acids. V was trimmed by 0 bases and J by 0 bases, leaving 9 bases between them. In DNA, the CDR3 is TGTGCCATCAGTGAGTCGCCGGGACTCTCCTACGAGCAGTACTTC. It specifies CAISESPGLSYEQYF.

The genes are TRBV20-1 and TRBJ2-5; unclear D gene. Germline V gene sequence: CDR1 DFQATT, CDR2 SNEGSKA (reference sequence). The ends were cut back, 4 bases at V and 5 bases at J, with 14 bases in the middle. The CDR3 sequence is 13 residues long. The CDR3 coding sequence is TGCAGTGCTACTCCGGTCGACAAGGAGACCCAGTACTTC. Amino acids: CSATPVDKETQYF.

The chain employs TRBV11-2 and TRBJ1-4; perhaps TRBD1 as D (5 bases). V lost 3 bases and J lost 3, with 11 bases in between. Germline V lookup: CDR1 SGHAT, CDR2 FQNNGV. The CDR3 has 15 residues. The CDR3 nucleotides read TGTGCCAGCAGCTTCAGGGCGACGGCTAATGAAAAACTGTTTTTT. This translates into CASSFRATANEKLFF.

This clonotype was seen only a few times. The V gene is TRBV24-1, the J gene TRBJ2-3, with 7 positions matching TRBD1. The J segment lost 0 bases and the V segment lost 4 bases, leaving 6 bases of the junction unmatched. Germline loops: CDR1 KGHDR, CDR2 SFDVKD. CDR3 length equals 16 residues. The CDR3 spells CATSDQGQYSTDTQYF. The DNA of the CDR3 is TGTGCCACCAGTGACCAGGGACAGTATAGCACAGATACGCAGTATTTT.

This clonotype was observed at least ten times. DNA for the CDR3: TGCGCCAGCAGCTCCGGACAGGGATTTTATGGCTACACCTTC. Residues: CASSSGQGFYGYTF. V gene TRBV5-1 combines with J gene TRBJ1-2, with 8 bases that match TRBD1. This CDR3 has 14 residues. Looked up from germline, CDR1 is SGHRS and CDR2 is YFSETQ. J was trimmed by 5 bases and V by 3 bases; bases with no gene match: 6. Filled out from reference TRBV5-1 and TRBJ1-2, the complete variable domain reads KAGVTQTPRYLIKTRGQQVTLSCSPISGHRSVSWYQQTPGQGLQFLFEYFSETQRNKGNFPGRFSGRQFSNSRSEMNVSTLELGDSALYLCASSSGQGFYGYTFGSGTRLTVV.

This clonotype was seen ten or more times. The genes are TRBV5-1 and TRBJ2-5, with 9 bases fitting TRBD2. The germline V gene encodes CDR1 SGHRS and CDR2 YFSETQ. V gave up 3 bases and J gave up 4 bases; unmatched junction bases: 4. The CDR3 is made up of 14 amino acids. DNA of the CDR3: TGCGCCAGCAGCTGGGGGACTAGCTTAGAGACCCAGTACTTC. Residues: CASSWGTSLETQYF.

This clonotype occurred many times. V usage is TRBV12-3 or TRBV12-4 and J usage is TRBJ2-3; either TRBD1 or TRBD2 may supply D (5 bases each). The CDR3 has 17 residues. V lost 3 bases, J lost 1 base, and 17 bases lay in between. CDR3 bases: TGTGCCAGCAGTTTTGGTTTGGGGGTAAGGGGCACAGATACGCAGTATTTT. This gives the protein CASSFGLGVRGTDTQYF.

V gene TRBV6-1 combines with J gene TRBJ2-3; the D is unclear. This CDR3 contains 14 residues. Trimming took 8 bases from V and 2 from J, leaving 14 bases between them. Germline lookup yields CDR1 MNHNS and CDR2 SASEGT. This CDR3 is CASGQAGYTDTQYF. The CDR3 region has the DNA TGTGCCAGCGGCCAGGCCGGATACACAGATACGCAGTATTTT.

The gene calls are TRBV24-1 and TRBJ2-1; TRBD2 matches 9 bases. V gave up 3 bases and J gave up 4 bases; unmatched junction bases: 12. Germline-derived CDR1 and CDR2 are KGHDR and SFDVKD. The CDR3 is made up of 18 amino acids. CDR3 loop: CATSDRKGSGRTYNEQFF. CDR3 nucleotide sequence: TGTGCCACCAGTGATCGTAAAGGGAGCGGGAGGACATACAATGAGCAGTTCTTC.

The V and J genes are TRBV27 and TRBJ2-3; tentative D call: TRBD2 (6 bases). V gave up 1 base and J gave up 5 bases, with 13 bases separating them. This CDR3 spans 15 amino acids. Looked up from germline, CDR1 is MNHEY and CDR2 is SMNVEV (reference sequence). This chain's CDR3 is CASSLLGGGEDTQYF. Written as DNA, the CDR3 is TGTGCCAGCAGTTTATTGGGGGGAGGAGAAGATACGCAGTATTTT.

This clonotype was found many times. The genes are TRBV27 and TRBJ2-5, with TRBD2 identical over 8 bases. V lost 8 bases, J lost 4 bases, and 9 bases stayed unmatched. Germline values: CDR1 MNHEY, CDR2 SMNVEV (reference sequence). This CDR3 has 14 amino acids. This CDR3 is CASSTGTSGETQYF. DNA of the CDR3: TGTGCCAGCTCGACCGGGACTAGTGGAGAGACCCAGTACTTC.

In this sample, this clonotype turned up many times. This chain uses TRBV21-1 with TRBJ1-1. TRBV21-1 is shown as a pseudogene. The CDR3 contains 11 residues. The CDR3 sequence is CASSGESWAFF. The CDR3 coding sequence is TGTGCCAGCAGCGGAGAGAGTTGGGCTTTCTTT.